This T cell receptor (beta chain) was documented in a study of blood T cell repertoires in COVID-19. Clones were read by immunoSEQ multiplex PCR, and TCRdb kept only the in-frame ones, dropping some. The sample carries about 220,000 clones, approximately 85% recorded once. The length of the CDR3 is 15 residues. V was pared by 7 bases and J by 2 bases, with 7 bases of the junction left unmatched. CDR1 is SGHNT and CDR2 is YYREEE in the germline V gene (reference sequence). The chain joins TRBV5-4 to TRBJ2-2; 8 bases line up with TRBD1. Sequencing was done on a sample of peripheral blood. The clonotype was recovered from a woman aged 70 to 79 with COVID-19, enrolled during active disease. CDR3 nucleotides: TGTGCCAGCCGCCCCGGGACAGGCAACACCGGGGAGCTGTTTTTT. This encodes CASRPGTGNTGELFF.